Listed below are T cell receptor beta chains from one sample, sequenced in a study of T cells in Graves' hyperthyroidism and ophthalmopathy. Using its own MiXCR run on the multiplex PCR reads, TCRdb lists one record per CDR3 protein. The sample has about 420,000 distinct CDR3 sequences, roughly 15% seen once; the top ten hold less than 6.5%. The sequencing input was blood. The source of these receptors is a woman aged 18-29 years with Graves' hyperthyroidism. Each CDR3 is given with its conserved first and last residue. Fields, in order: V gene, J gene, clone size, D gene, CDR3 protein, CDR3 DNA. A D gene is named only where the DNA matches it firmly. Where a row states a size, it is once, few, many or the class of an expanded clone; other rows omit it.

V: TRBV14; J: TRBJ1-2; size: .; D: .; CDR3: CASSQVRVAGGYTF; DNA: TGTGCCAGCAGCCAAGTTCGTGTTGCAGGGGGCTACACCTTC
V: TRBV6-5; J: TRBJ1-3; size: .; D: .; CDR3: CASSYTDSGNSIYF; DNA: TGTGCCAGCAGTTACACGGACAGTGGAAACAGCATATATTTT
V: TRBV28; J: TRBJ2-7; size: many; D: TRBD1; CDR3: CASSFPKPGQGIDEQYF; DNA: TGTGCCAGCAGCTTTCCAAAACCGGGACAGGGGATCGACGAGCAGTACTTC
V: TRBV6-1; J: TRBJ2-2; size: few; D: .; CDR3: CASSEIAAGPAGELFF; DNA: TGTGCCAGCAGTGAAATCGCTGCGGGGCCGGCCGGGGAGCTGTTTTTT
V: TRBV12-5; J: TRBJ2-1; size: .; D: TRBD2; CDR3: CASGLVVAGGPNEQFF; DNA: TGTGCTAGTGGTTTGGTTGTAGCGGGAGGGCCGAATGAGCAGTTCTTC
V: TRBV27; J: TRBJ1-5; size: few; D: .; CDR3: CASSLIGISNNQPQHF; DNA: TGTGCCAGCAGTTTAATAGGTATCTCCAACAATCAGCCCCAGCATTTT
V: TRBV28; J: TRBJ2-7; size: .; D: TRBD1; CDR3: CASSPAGTGGATFDEQYF; DNA: TGTGCCAGCAGCCCAGCCGGGACAGGGGGCGCAACTTTTGACGAGCAGTACTTC
V: TRBV5-5; J: TRBJ2-5; size: many; D: TRBD1; CDR3: CASSLGQGGDEDTQYF; DNA: TGTGCCAGCAGCTTGGGACAGGGTGGAGACGAAGACACCCAGTACTTC
V: TRBV28; J: TRBJ1-3; size: .; D: .; CDR3: CASSTPMSGNTIYF; DNA: TGTGCCAGCAGCACCCCGATGAGCGGAAACACCATATATTTT
V: TRBV11-2; J: TRBJ2-7; size: .; D: TRBD1; CDR3: CASSQGQGAKQYF; DNA: TGTGCCAGCAGCCAGGGACAGGGGGCGAAGCAGTACTTC
V: TRBV6-1; J: TRBJ2-7; size: many; D: TRBD2; CDR3: CASSSGLVSEQYF; DNA: TGTGCCAGCAGTTCGGGACTAGTAAGCGAGCAGTACTTC
V: TRBV2; J: TRBJ2-3; size: many; D: .; CDR3: CASSELVVSTDTQYF; DNA: TGTGCCAGCAGTGAATTGGTCGTTAGCACAGATACGCAGTATTTT
V: TRBV5-1; J: TRBJ2-7; size: many; D: TRBD1; CDR3: CASSYGTGASYEQYF; DNA: TGCGCCAGCAGCTATGGGACAGGCGCTTCCTACGAGCAGTACTTC
V: TRBV28; J: TRBJ2-7; size: many; D: .; CDR3: CASSLARDHYEQYF; DNA: TGTGCCAGCAGTTTGGCGCGGGATCATTACGAGCAGTACTTC
V: TRBV20-1; J: TRBJ2-7; size: few; D: .; CDR3: CSASLQRNPYEQYF; DNA: TGCAGTGCTAGCCTTCAGCGGAACCCCTACGAGCAGTACTTC
V: TRBV7-2; J: TRBJ1-2; size: many; D: .; CDR3: CASSLAFSGFGYTF; DNA: TGTGCCAGCAGCTTAGCGTTCTCAGGGTTTGGCTACACCTTC
V: TRBV20-1; J: TRBJ2-3; size: .; D: .; CDR3: CSARDSRHTDTQYF; DNA: TGCAGTGCTAGAGATAGCAGACACACAGATACGCAGTATTTT
V: TRBV6-1; J: TRBJ2-1; size: many; D: .; CDR3: CASRLGQNNYNEQFF; DNA: TGTGCCAGCAGACTCGGACAGAATAACTACAATGAGCAGTTCTTC
V: TRBV4-1; J: TRBJ2-5; size: few; D: .; CDR3: CASSQDLGRIQETQYF; DNA: TGCGCCAGCAGCCAAGATCTGGGGCGGATCCAAGAGACCCAGTACTTC
V: TRBV7-2; J: TRBJ2-7; size: many; D: .; CDR3: CASSPPAGSEQYF; DNA: TGTGCCAGCAGCCCCCCGGCTGGTTCCGAGCAGTACTTC
V: TRBV27; J: TRBJ2-7; size: many; D: .; CDR3: CASSNTSPPSYEQYF; DNA: TGTGCCAGCAGCAATACCTCGCCCCCCTCCTACGAGCAGTACTTC
V: TRBV9; J: TRBJ2-7; size: .; D: .; CDR3: CASSPAGPAYEQYF; DNA: TGTGCCAGCAGCCCAGCGGGTCCGGCCTACGAGCAGTACTTC
V: TRBV29-1; J: TRBJ2-3; size: many; D: TRBD1; CDR3: CSAAKQGVVDTQYF; DNA: TGCAGCGCGGCCAAACAGGGGGTTGTAGATACGCAGTATTTT
V: TRBV20-1; J: TRBJ2-2; size: few; D: .; CDR3: CSGSQGEAGELFF; DNA: TGCAGTGGGTCGCAGGGCGAGGCCGGGGAGCTGTTTTTT
V: TRBV4-1; J: TRBJ2-2; size: .; D: .; CDR3: CASSRMPRGADTGELFF; DNA: TGCGCCAGCAGTCGCATGCCAAGGGGTGCGGACACCGGGGAGCTGTTTTTT
V: TRBV19; J: TRBJ2-5; size: .; D: TRBD1; CDR3: CASSSRTGFGEQETQYF; DNA: TGTGCCAGTAGTAGCAGGACAGGGTTCGGGGAACAAGAGACCCAGTACTTC
V: TRBV3-1; J: TRBJ1-1; size: many; D: TRBD1; CDR3: CASSLRDRVNTEAFF; DNA: TGTGCCAGCAGCCTCAGGGACAGGGTGAACACTGAAGCTTTCTTT
V: TRBV19; J: TRBJ1-5; size: .; D: .; CDR3: CASSITKSQATDSNQPQHF; DNA: TGTGCCAGTAGTATCACCAAGAGCCAGGCGACAGATAGCAATCAGCCCCAGCATTTT
V: TRBV5-6; J: TRBJ2-2; size: .; D: .; CDR3: CASSRRLLPGVRSTGELFF; DNA: TGTGCCAGCAGCCGCCGATTACTTCCGGGAGTTCGTAGCACCGGGGAGCTGTTTTTT
V: TRBV18; J: TRBJ2-1; size: many; D: .; CDR3: CASSPPSGPQQFF; DNA: TGTGCCAGCTCACCACCGTCCGGTCCGCAGCAGTTCTTC
V: TRBV30; J: TRBJ2-5; size: few; D: .; CDR3: CAWATGHQYQETQYF; DNA: TGTGCCTGGGCTACCGGACACCAGTACCAAGAGACCCAGTACTTC
V: TRBV20-1; J: TRBJ2-7; size: many; D: .; CDR3: CSARPGASGAYEQYF; DNA: TGCAGTGCTAGGCCTGGGGCAAGTGGCGCGTACGAGCAGTACTTC
V: TRBV3-1; J: TRBJ1-2; size: many; D: TRBD1; CDR3: CASSLRGKGYTF; DNA: TGTGCCAGCAGCCTCAGGGGGAAAGGCTACACCTTC
V: TRBV20-1; J: TRBJ2-3; size: many; D: TRBD2; CDR3: CSVSISGRADTQYF; DNA: TGCAGTGTCTCCATAAGCGGGAGGGCAGATACGCAGTATTTT
V: TRBV7-2; J: TRBJ2-4; size: .; D: .; CDR3: CASSFPGSIQYF; DNA: TGTGCCAGCAGCTTTCCCGGGAGCATTCAGTACTTC
V: TRBV13; J: TRBJ1-2; size: .; D: TRBD1; CDR3: CASSSPGQGARSYTF; DNA: TGTGCCAGCAGCTCACCCGGACAGGGGGCGCGGAGCTACACCTTC
V: TRBV7-9; J: TRBJ1-4; size: few; D: .; CDR3: CASSLTGQSNEKLFF; DNA: TGTGCCAGCAGTCTTACAGGACAGTCAAATGAAAAACTGTTTTTT
V: TRBV6-1; J: TRBJ1-2; size: .; D: TRBD1; CDR3: CASSERTGFDGYTF; DNA: TGTGCCAGCAGTGAAAGGACAGGTTTTGATGGCTACACCTTC
V: TRBV7-2; J: TRBJ2-1; size: many; D: TRBD2; CDR3: CASSSSVAGGSEQFF; DNA: TGTGCCAGCAGCTCCTCCGTCGCGGGAGGTAGTGAGCAGTTCTTC
V: TRBV11-2; J: TRBJ2-5; size: many; D: .; CDR3: CASSLDSASRETQYF; DNA: TGTGCCAGCAGCTTAGATTCCGCTAGTAGGGAGACCCAGTACTTC
V: TRBV5-4; J: TRBJ1-1; size: few; D: .; CDR3: CASSLYARGNTEAFF; DNA: TGTGCCAGCAGCTTGTACGCCAGGGGGAACACTGAAGCTTTCTTT
V: TRBV10-3; J: TRBJ1-2; size: few; D: .; CDR3: CAISYSAGGIGYAF; DNA: TGTGCCATCAGTTATTCGGCGGGGGGCATAGGCTACGCCTTC
V: TRBV6-1; J: TRBJ1-6; size: many; D: .; CDR3: CASRKQGGSPLHF; DNA: TGTGCCAGCAGGAAACAGGGCGGGTCACCCCTCCACTTT
V: TRBV15; J: TRBJ1-3; size: .; D: .; CDR3: CATSREMSPGNTIYF; DNA: TGTGCCACCAGTAGAGAAATGTCTCCGGGAAACACCATATATTTT
V: TRBV7-7; J: TRBJ2-2; size: .; D: TRBD2; CDR3: CASSLVRRSGGTGELFF; DNA: TGTGCTAGCAGCTTAGTCCGCCGGAGCGGGGGGACCGGGGAGCTGTTTTTT
V: TRBV12-5; J: TRBJ2-3; size: many; D: .; CDR3: CASGLGYTQYF; DNA: TGTGCTAGTGGTTTGGGATATACGCAGTATTTT